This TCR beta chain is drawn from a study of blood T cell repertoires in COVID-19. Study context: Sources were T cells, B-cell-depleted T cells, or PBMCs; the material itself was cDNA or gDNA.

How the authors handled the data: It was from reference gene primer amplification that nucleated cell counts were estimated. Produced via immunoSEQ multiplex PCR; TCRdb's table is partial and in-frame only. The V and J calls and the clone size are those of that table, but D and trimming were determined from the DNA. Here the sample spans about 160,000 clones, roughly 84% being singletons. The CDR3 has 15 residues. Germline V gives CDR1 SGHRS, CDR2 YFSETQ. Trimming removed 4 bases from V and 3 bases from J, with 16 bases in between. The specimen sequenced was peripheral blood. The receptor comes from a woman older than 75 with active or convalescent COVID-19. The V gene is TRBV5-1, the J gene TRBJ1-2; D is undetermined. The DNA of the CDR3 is TGCGCCAGCAGCAGGGAGGTGGGGTCGGACTATGGCTACACCTTC. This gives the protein CASSREVGSDYGYTF.